The present TCR beta chain was sequenced within a study of T cell changes during pregnancy in multiple sclerosis (dated by TCRdb to between 2017 and 2020). Regarding the complete study: Changes in the T cell repertoire over the course of pregnancy were examined in this study in women with multiple sclerosis.

The library was generated by the immunoSEQ multiplex PCR assay. TCRdb stores this immuneACCESS table with in-frame sequences only. Part of the clones is absent; in the studies checked, under half of the shortfall reflects unresolved V genes, and no reason is known for the rest. Counted in this sample were some 79,000 clones; 75% to 95% of them appeared once. The ten largest clonotypes hold 0.45% to 0.6% of the sample. CDR3 length: 11 amino acids, cysteine to phenylalanine. The CDR3 DNA has 33 bases and is translated from base 1. Between the V and J ends, shortened by 3 bases and 6 bases respectively, the junction contains 6 bases. CDR1 and CDR2 are read off the germline V gene (reference sequence) as DFQATT and SNEGSKA. In regard to this clone: The target of this receptor is not known. No much larger clonotype is one base removed from it; base qualities were not supplied.

The sequenced sample was CD4+ T cells from peripheral blood mononuclear cells, obtained in the second trimester of pregnancy. The sequence was collected from a female donor with multiple sclerosis, enrolled in a pregnancy study. The chain uses TRBV20-1 and TRBJ2-1; no D gene call is confident. The DNA is as follows: TGCAGTGCTAGGCGGATCAATGAGCAGTTCTTC. Translated, it reads CSARRINEQFF.